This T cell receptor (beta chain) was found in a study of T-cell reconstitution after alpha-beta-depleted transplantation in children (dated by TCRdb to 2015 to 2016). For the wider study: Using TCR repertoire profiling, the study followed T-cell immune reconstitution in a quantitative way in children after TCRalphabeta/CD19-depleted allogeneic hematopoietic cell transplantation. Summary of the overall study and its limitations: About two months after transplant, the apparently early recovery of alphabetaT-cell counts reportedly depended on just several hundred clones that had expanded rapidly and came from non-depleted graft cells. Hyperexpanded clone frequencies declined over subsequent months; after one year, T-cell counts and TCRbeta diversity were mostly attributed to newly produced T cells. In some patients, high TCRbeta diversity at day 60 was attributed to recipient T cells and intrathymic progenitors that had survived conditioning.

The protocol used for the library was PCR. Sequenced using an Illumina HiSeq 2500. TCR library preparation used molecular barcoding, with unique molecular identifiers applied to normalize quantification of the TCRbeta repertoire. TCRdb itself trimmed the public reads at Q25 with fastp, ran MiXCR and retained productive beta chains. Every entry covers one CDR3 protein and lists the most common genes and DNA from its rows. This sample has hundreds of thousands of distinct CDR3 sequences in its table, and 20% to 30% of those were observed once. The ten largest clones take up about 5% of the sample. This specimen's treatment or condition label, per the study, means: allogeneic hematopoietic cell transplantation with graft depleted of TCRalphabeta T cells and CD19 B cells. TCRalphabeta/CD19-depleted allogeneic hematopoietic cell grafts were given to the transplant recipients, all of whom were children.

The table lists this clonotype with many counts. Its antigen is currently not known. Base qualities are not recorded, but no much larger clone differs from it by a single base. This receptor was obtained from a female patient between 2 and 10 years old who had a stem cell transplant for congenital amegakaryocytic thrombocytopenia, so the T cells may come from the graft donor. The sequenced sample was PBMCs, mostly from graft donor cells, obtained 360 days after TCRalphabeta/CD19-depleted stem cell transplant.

The CDR3 loop reads CASSLERGNQPQHF. In nucleotide form, the sequence is TGTGCCAGCAGCTTAGAGCGGGGGAATCAGCCCCAGCATTTT. Recombination joined TRBV7-9 with TRBJ1-5; perhaps TRBD1 is the D gene, with 5 bases matching. There are 14 amino acids in the CDR3, from cysteine to phenylalanine inclusive. Of the read, only the CDR3 DNA is kept; its 42 bases are in frame from base 1. V and J are truncated by 1 base and 4 bases respectively, leaving an intervening sequence of 8 bases. The germline V gene encodes CDR1 SEHNR and CDR2 FQNEAQ (reference sequence).